This is a list of T cell receptor beta chains from one sample in a study of technical replicates of blood from a handful of donors. This table comes from immunoSEQ multiplex PCR, and its TCRdb copy is limited to in-frame clones, with some not included. This sample has around 83,000 clones; roughly 94% occur once, and the top ten carry 0.2% to 0.3%. Sequenced sample: T cells isolated from PBMCs. The receptors shown here come from a human donor in good health. Each CDR3 is given with its conserved first and last residue. Clone size is shown for a subset of rows, as once, few, many or a class of expanded clone.

>TRBJ2-5|.|TRBV10-2
CASSGHLSRGQETQYF
>TRBJ1-3|.|TRBV27
CASSQRQGGTGNTIYF
>TRBJ2-2|.|TRBV2
CASSLAGGGTGELFF
>TRBJ1-6|.|TRBV5-4
CASSFGTGDNSPLHF
>TRBJ2-1|.|TRBV27
CASFLAGSPNPYNEQFF
>TRBJ1-2|.|TRBV5-1
CASSLVATGNYGYTF
>TRBJ2-5|.|TRBV6-6
CASSFGQGQETQYF
>TRBJ1-1|.|TRBV4-1
CASSATPTEAFF
>TRBJ2-7|.|TRBV18
CASSPPGRVGHEQYF
>TRBJ2-7|.|TRBV6-4
CASSLESGRTYEQYF
>TRBJ2-2|once|TRBV19
CAGGQSNTGELFF